This record looks at one TCR beta chain sequence and its context. The sample belongs to a study of OX40 agonist ivuxolimab in advanced cancers. About the study: Those enrolled were roughly 80% male, with a mean age of approximately 60 years and ages from about 20 to 90. Checkpoint inhibitors had been given previously to 40% of patients.

Autoimmune disease history or systemic immunosuppression was exclusionary. TCRdb's table, derived via immunoSEQ multiplex PCR, lists solely in-frame clones and lacks some. The data show 45,000 to 55,000 clones, around 83% seen once. V was pared by 0 bases and J by 7 bases, with 12 bases of the junction left unmatched. CDR3 length: 17 residues. Looked up from germline, CDR1 is LNHDA and CDR2 is SQIVND (reference sequence). Sequencing used CD4+ or CD8+ T cells sorted from blood, obtained in a trial of the OX40 agonist ivuxolimab. This sequence was found in an adult with an advanced solid tumor such as melanoma, head and neck, liver or kidney cancer. This sequence joins TRBV19 and TRBJ2-1; 7 bases fit TRBD2. The CDR3 region has the DNA TGTGCCAGTAGTATAGACCTCGGTAGCGGGTACGTTAATGAGCAGTTCTTC. This sequence encodes CASSIDLGSGYVNEQFF.